A few counts support the clone carrying this T cell receptor (beta chain). The length of the CDR3 is 14 residues. Germline CDR1 reads SGHRS; CDR2 reads YFSETQ. The V end was cut by 1 base, the J end by 6 bases, with 14 bases between. The source of the sample is a study of CD8+ T cells in alopecia areata. cDNA prepared by RNA extraction and subsequent reverse transcription served as the template for sequencing. Assay used: immunoSEQ multiplex PCR; TCRdb lists only in-frame clones, some missing. The data show 200,000 to 250,000 clones, with around 43% seen just once and about 2.6% held by the top ten. Sample treatment: oral pan-JAK inhibitor, 5-10 mg twice daily.

The rearrangement joins TRBV5-1 to TRBJ2-7, with D perhaps TRBD2 (7 bases). The material sequenced was CD4+ T cells sorted from blood, taken around week 37, from a patient treated with tofacitinib. This TCR derives from a human donor with alopecia areata. CDR3 bases: TGCGCCAGCAGCTTGTCCGGGGGGCAGGTCGAGCAGTACTTC. As protein: CASSLSGGQVEQYF.